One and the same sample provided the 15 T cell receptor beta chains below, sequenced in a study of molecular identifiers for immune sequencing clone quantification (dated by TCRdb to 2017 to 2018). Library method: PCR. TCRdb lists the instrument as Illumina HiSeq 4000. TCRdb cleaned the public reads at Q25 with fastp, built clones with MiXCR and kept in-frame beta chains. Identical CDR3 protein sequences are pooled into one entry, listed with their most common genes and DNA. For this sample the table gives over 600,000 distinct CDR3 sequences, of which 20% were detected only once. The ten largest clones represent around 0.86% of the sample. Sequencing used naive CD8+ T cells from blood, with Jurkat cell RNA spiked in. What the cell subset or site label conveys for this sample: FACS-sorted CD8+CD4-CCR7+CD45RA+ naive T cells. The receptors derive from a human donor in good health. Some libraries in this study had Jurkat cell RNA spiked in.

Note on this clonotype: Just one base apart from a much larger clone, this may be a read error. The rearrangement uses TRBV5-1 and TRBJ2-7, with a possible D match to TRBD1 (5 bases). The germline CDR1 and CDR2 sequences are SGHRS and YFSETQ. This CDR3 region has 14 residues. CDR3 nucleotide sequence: TGCGCCAGCAGCTTGGAGGGGTCGGATTACGAGCGGTACTTC. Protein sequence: CASSLEGSDYERYF.

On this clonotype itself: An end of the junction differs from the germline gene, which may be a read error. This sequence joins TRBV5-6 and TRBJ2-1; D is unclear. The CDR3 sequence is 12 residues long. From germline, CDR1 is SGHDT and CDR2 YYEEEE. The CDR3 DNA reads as TGTGCCAGCGAGCTTGGATTCAATGAGCGGTTCTTC. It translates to CASELGFNERFF.

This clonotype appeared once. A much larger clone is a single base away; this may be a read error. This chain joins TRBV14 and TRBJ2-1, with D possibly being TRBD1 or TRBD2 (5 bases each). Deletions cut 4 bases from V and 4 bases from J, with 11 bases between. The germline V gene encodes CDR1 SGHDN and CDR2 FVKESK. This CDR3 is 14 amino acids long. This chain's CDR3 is CASSRDGAYNEQFF. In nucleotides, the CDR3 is TGTGCCAGCAGCCGGGACGGGGCATACAATGAGCAGTTCTTC.

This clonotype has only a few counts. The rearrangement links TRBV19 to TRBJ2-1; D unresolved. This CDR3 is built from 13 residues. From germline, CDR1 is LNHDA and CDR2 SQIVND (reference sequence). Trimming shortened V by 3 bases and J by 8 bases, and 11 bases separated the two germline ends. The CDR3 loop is CASSIVPAYEQFF. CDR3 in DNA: TGTGCCAGTAGTATCGTTCCAGCCTATGAGCAGTTCTTC.

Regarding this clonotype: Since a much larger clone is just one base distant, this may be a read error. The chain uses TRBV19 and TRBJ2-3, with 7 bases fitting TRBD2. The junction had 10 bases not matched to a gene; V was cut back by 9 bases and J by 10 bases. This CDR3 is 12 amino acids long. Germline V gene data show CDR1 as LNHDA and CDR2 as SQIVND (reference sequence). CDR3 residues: CASGGGALAQYF. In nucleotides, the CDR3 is TGTGCCAGCGGGGGAGGGGCCCTAGCGCAGTATTTT.

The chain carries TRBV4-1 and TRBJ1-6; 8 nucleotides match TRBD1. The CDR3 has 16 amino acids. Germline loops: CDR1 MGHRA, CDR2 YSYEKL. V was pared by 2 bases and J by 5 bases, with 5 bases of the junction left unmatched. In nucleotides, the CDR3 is TGCGCCAGCAGCCAACAAGACAGGGGAGATAATTCACCCCTCCACTTT. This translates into CASSQQDRGDNSPLHF.

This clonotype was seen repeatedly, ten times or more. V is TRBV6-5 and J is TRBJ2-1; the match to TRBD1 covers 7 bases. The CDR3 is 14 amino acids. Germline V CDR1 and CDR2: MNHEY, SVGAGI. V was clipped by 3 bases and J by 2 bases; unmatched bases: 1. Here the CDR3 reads CASSYGTAYNEQFF. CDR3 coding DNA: TGTGCCAGCAGTTATGGGACAGCCTACAATGAGCAGTTCTTC.

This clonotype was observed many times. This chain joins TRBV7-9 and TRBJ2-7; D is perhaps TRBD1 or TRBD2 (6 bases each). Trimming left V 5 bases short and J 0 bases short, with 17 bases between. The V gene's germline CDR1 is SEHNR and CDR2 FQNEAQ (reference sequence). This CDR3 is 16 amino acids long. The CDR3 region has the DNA TGTGCCAGCAGCACCACGGGGGCACCGACCTCCTACGAGCAGTACTTC. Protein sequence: CASSTTGAPTSYEQYF.

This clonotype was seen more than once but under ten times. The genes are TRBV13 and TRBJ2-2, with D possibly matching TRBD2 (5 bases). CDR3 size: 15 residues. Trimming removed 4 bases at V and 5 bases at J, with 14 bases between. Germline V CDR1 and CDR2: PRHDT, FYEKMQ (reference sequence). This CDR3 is CASSSGWDGTGELFF. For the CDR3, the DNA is TGTGCCAGCAGCTCGGGGTGGGATGGTACCGGGGAGCTGTTTTTT.

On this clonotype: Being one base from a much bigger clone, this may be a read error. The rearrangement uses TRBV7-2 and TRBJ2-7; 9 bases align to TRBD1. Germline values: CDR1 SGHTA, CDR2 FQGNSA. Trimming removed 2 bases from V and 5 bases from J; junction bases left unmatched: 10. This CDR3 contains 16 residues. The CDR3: CASSLRFSDRGHEQYF. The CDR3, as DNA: TGTGCCAGCAGCTTACGGTTTTCGGACAGGGGCCACGAGCAGTACTTC.

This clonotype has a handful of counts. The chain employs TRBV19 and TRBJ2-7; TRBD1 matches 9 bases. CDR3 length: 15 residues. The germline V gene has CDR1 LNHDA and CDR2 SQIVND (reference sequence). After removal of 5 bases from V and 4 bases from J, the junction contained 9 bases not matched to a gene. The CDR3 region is CASSSWTGEEYEQYF. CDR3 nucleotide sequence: TGTGCCAGTAGTTCTTGGACAGGGGAAGAGTACGAGCAGTACTTC. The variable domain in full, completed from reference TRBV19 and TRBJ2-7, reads DGGITQSPKYLFRKEGQNVTLSCEQNLNHDAMYWYRQDPGQGLRLIYYSQIVNDFQKGDIAEGYSVSREKKESFPLTVTSAQKNPTAFYLCASSSWTGEEYEQYFGPGTRLTVT.

CDR3 nucleotides: TGTGCCAGCAGTTACTCTCAGGCTAATAATTCACCCCTCCACTTT. Its protein product is CASSYSQANNSPLHF. The V and J genes are TRBV6-5 and TRBJ1-6; D remains unclear. This CDR3 is 15 amino acids long. Trimming took off 0 bases at V and 5 bases at J, with 8 bases between the two ends. Germline V gene sequence: CDR1 MNHEY, CDR2 SVGAGI.

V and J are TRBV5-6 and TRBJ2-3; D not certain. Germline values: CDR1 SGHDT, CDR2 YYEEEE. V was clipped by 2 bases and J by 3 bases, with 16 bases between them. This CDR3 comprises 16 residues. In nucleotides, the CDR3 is TGTGCCAGCAGCTTTCTTGCATCCTCCTTGACAGATACGCAGTATTTT. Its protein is CASSFLASSLTDTQYF.

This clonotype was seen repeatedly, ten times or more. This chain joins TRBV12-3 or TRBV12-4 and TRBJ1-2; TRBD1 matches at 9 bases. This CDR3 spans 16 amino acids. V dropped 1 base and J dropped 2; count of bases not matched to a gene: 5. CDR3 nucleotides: TGTGCCAGCAGTTTAGTAGGGACAGGGCAGAACTATGGCTACACCTTC. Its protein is CASSLVGTGQNYGYTF.

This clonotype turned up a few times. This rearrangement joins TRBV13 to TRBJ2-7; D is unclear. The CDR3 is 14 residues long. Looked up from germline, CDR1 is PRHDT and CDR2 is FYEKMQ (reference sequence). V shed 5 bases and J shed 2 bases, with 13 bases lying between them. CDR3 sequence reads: CASSPALGPYEQYF. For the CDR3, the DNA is TGTGCCAGCAGCCCAGCTCTAGGGCCCTACGAGCAGTACTTC.